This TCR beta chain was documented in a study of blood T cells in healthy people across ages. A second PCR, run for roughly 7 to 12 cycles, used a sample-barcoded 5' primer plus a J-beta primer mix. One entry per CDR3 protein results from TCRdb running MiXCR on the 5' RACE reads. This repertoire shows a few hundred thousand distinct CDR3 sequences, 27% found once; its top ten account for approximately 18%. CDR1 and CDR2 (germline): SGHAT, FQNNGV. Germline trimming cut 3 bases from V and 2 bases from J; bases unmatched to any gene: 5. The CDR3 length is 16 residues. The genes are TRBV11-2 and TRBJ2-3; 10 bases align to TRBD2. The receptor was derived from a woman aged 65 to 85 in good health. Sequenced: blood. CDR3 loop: CASSFASGGFTDTQYF. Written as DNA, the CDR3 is TGTGCCAGCAGCTTTGCTAGCGGGGGTTTCACAGATACGCAGTATTTT.